These 31 T cell receptor beta chains share one sample of origin, sequenced in a study of OX40 agonist ivuxolimab in advanced cancers. Generated by immunoSEQ multiplex PCR, the TCRdb table keeps only in-frame clones and is missing some. This sample yields 70,000 or so clones, of which more than 70% are seen a single time; 5% to 6.5% belongs to the top ten. The sequencing here drew on CD4+ or CD8+ T cells sorted from blood, taken in a trial of the OX40 agonist ivuxolimab. These receptors originate from an adult with an advanced solid tumor such as melanoma, head and neck, liver or kidney cancer.

The chain has TRBV7-3 and TRBJ2-1; perhaps TRBD2 as D (6 bases). V was clipped by 5 bases and J by 4 bases, with 15 bases between them. This CDR3 is built from 15 residues. Germline V CDR1 and CDR2: SGHTA, FQGTGA. The CDR3 sequence: CASSPKLGTYNEQFF. CDR3 DNA: TGTGCCAGCAGCCCAAAGCTAGGGACTTACAATGAGCAGTTCTTC.

The chain combines TRBV4-1 with TRBJ2-7; weak D call: TRBD1 (6 bases). The CDR3 covers 14 residues. V lost 0 bases and J 1 base, leaving 7 bases between the germline ends. The germline V gene has CDR1 MGHRA and CDR2 YSYEKL. The chain's CDR3 is CASSQEGTSYEQYF. The CDR3 nucleotides read TGCGCCAGCAGCCAAGAAGGGACATCCTACGAGCAGTACTTC.

To note about this clone: A read error may produce the germline difference seen at one junction end. The chain couples TRBV7-7 to TRBJ2-2; TRBD1 matches at 8 bases. This CDR3 spans 14 amino acids. Germline values: CDR1 SSHAT, CDR2 FNYEAQ (reference sequence). This CDR3 reads CASSLSQGAGELFF. The CDR3 DNA follows: TGTGCTAGCAGCTTAAGTCAGGGGGCAGGGGAGCTGTTTTTT.

The gene calls are TRBV6-4 and TRBJ2-6; D ambiguous. Germline assignment: CDR1 MRHNA and CDR2 SNTAGT. CDR3 length: 15 amino acids. Trimming pared 0 bases from V and 0 bases from J, leaving 3 bases between. This CDR3 is CASSDSHSGANVLTF. As DNA, the CDR3 is TGTGCCAGCAGTGACTCTCACTCTGGGGCCAACGTCCTGACTTTC.

CDR3 sequence reads: CASSARTGAYNEQFF. CDR3 nucleotides: TGTGCCAGCAGCGCCCGGACAGGGGCCTACAATGAGCAGTTCTTC. This chain joins TRBV11-3 and TRBJ2-1; the match to TRBD1 covers 9 bases. V gave up 5 bases and J gave up 2 bases; unmatched junction bases: 4. CDR3 length: 15 residues. Germline V CDR1 and CDR2: SGHNT, YENEEA.

The chain employs TRBV4-2 and TRBJ1-2; TRBD1 matches at 7 bases. The length of the CDR3 is 14 residues. The J segment lost 7 bases and the V segment lost 0 bases, leaving 5 bases of the junction unmatched. Germline values: CDR1 LGHNA, CDR2 YNFKEQ. CDR3: CASSQDQNRGGYTF. CDR3 in DNA: TGTGCCAGCAGCCAAGATCAAAACAGGGGTGGCTACACCTTC.

The chain recombines TRBV19 with TRBJ1-5, with D perhaps TRBD1 (6 bases). V was trimmed by 8 bases and J by 1 base, leaving 12 bases between them. This CDR3 region has 14 residues. CDR1 is LNHDA, CDR2 SQIVND, per germline (reference sequence). Here the CDR3 DNA reads TGTGCCAGTGGTACAGGGATCAGCAATCAGCCCCAGCATTTT. Residues: CASGTGISNQPQHF. Based on the CDR3 plus reference TRBV19 and TRBJ1-5, the full variable domain is DGGITQSPKYLFRKEGQNVTLSCEQNLNHDAMYWYRQDPGQGLRLIYYSQIVNDFQKGDIAEGYSVSREKKESFPLTVTSAQKNPTAFYLCASGTGISNQPQHFGDGTRLSIL.

CDR3 bases: TGTGCCAGCAGTTTTTACAGGGGGCGAAACTATGGCTACACCTTC. Residues: CASSFYRGRNYGYTF. The chain is built from TRBV27 and TRBJ1-2; 9 nucleotides agree with TRBD1. Germline V CDR1 and CDR2: MNHEY, SMNVEV (reference sequence). CDR3 size: 15 residues. V dropped 3 bases and J dropped 2; count of bases not matched to a gene: 4.

The chain has TRBV28 and TRBJ1-5; D is possibly TRBD1 (5 bases). Germline V lookup: CDR1 MDHEN, CDR2 SYDVKM. This CDR3 is built from 13 residues. V gave up 6 bases and J gave up 4 bases, with 10 bases separating them. The CDR3 spells CASRLQGNQPQHF. In nucleotides, the CDR3 is TGTGCCAGCAGGCTTCAGGGTAATCAGCCCCAGCATTTT.

The chain is built from TRBV9 and TRBJ2-1; D remains ambiguous. Trimming removed 4 bases at V and 1 base at J, with 9 bases between. The V gene's germline CDR1 is SGDLS and CDR2 YYNGEE. This CDR3 is built from 14 residues. The CDR3 spells CASSPPRSYNEQFF. In nucleotides, the CDR3 is TGTGCCAGCAGCCCCCCCCGGTCCTACAATGAGCAGTTCTTC.

This chain joins TRBV6-1 and TRBJ2-7; D gene ambiguous. In germline, CDR1 is MNHNS, CDR2 SASEGT. Trimming left V 0 bases short and J 3 bases short, with 15 bases between. The CDR3 consists of 16 residues. The CDR3 here is CASSEAPGPSYYEQYF. The CDR3 DNA sequence: TGTGCCAGCAGTGAAGCTCCCGGGCCTTCCTACTACGAGCAGTACTTC.

J is TRBJ1-1 and V is TRBV18; TRBD1 matches at 11 bases. This CDR3 has 16 residues. Germline V gives CDR1 KGHSH, CDR2 LQKENI. The junction had 7 bases not matched to a gene; V was cut back by 2 bases and J by 5 bases. This CDR3 is CASSPGGQGGLTEAFF. The CDR3, as DNA: TGTGCCAGCTCACCAGGGGGACAGGGGGGACTGACTGAAGCTTTCTTT.

The chain joins TRBV27 to TRBJ2-4; D unclear. Germline V lookup: CDR1 MNHEY, CDR2 SMNVEV (reference sequence). V was trimmed by 3 bases and J by 6 bases, leaving 15 bases between them. The CDR3 totals 15 residues. This CDR3 reads CASSFTSNNLNIQYF. The CDR3 DNA sequence: TGTGCCAGCAGTTTTACGTCGAACAATCTAAACATTCAGTACTTC.

The chain links TRBV6-5 to TRBJ2-7, with D uncertain. Germline loops: CDR1 MNHEY, CDR2 SVGAGI. There are 14 residues in the CDR3. Deletions cut 2 bases from V and 0 bases from J, with 8 bases between. The CDR3 loop is CASSYSLSSYEQYF. CDR3 coding DNA: TGTGCCAGCAGTTACAGTCTGAGCTCCTACGAGCAGTACTTC.

In DNA, the CDR3 is TGTGCCTGGAGTGTACGAGGCAGGGGCATCTATGGCTACACCTTC. This encodes CAWSVRGRGIYGYTF. The chain combines TRBV30 with TRBJ1-2; possible D gene TRBD1, 6 bases. CDR1 and CDR2 (germline): GTSNPN, SVGIG (reference sequence). Trimming left V 0 bases short and J 4 bases short, with 15 bases between. This CDR3 comprises 15 residues.

This clone showed up just a few times. The genes are TRBV19 and TRBJ2-5; tentative D call: TRBD2 (5 bases). The CDR3 covers 13 residues. Trimming pared 10 bases from V and 4 bases from J, leaving 16 bases between. CDR1 is LNHDA, CDR2 SQIVND, per germline (reference sequence). CDR3: CATGESHPETQYF. For the CDR3, the DNA is TGTGCCACCGGGGAATCTCACCCAGAGACCCAGTACTTC. The entire variable domain, with the rest obtained from reference TRBV19 and TRBJ2-5, is as follows: DGGITQSPKYLFRKEGQNVTLSCEQNLNHDAMYWYRQDPGQGLRLIYYSQIVNDFQKGDIAEGYSVSREKKESFPLTVTSAQKNPTAFYLCATGESHPETQYFGPGTRLLVL.

J is TRBJ2-7 and V is TRBV27; possibly TRBD1 or TRBD2 for D (5 bases each). Germline loops: CDR1 MNHEY, CDR2 SMNVEV (reference sequence). The CDR3 length is 15 residues. The V gene lost 4 bases and the J gene lost 6 bases, with 19 bases spanning the gap. CDR3 coding DNA: TGTGCCAGCAGTTCCGGGTGGGGGTGGAATGTCGAGCAGTACTTC. Amino acids: CASSSGWGWNVEQYF.

This clone was seen a few times. J is TRBJ2-3 and V is TRBV9, with a tentative D call TRBD2 (6 bases). With 4 bases removed from V and 4 bases from J, the gap between germline ends came to 22 bases. The CDR3 has 17 amino acids. Germline assignment: CDR1 SGDLS and CDR2 YYNGEE. CDR3 in DNA: TGTGCCAGCAGCCCCCTTGGCGGGGCCGGTGTGGCAGATACGCAGTATTTT. The encoded protein is CASSPLGGAGVADTQYF.

This chain uses TRBV7-9 with TRBJ1-1, with D possibly TRBD1 on 5 matching bases. Germline CDR1 reads SEHNR; CDR2 reads FQNEAQ (reference sequence). This CDR3 spans 14 amino acids. Trimming pared 1 base from V and 2 bases from J, leaving 8 bases between. The chain's CDR3 is CASSLEGYNTEAFF. The CDR3 bases are TGTGCCAGCAGCTTAGAGGGGTATAACACTGAAGCTTTCTTT.

The chain carries TRBV12-5 and TRBJ1-1, with D possibly being TRBD1 (6 bases). The V gene lost 1 base and the J gene lost 4 bases, with 10 bases spanning the gap. The CDR3 is made up of 14 amino acids. The V gene's germline CDR1 is LGHNT and CDR2 FRNRAP. The CDR3 region is CASGLDRAATEAFF. CDR3 bases: TGTGCTAGTGGTTTGGACAGGGCGGCCACTGAAGCTTTCTTT.

This clone was seen just once. This chain links TRBV9 with TRBJ2-1, with 9 bases fitting TRBD2. Germline trimming cut 4 bases from V and 5 bases from J; bases unmatched to any gene: 13. CDR3 length: 17 amino acids. Germline CDR1 is SGDLS and CDR2 is YYNGEE. The CDR3 region is CASSSARASGIHNEQFF. CDR3 bases: TGTGCCAGCAGCTCCGCCAGGGCTAGCGGGATCCACAATGAGCAGTTCTTC.

The chain joins TRBV13 to TRBJ2-7; D gene unclear. The V gene's germline CDR1 is PRHDT and CDR2 FYEKMQ (reference sequence). This CDR3 is built from 13 residues. V was shortened by 5 bases and J by 2 bases, with 10 bases between the two germline ends. The CDR3 sequence is CASSRARPYEQYF. CDR3 DNA: TGTGCCAGCAGCCGGGCACGCCCCTACGAGCAGTACTTC. Drawing the rest from reference TRBV13 and TRBJ2-7, the complete variable domain is AAGVIQSPRHLIKEKRETATLKCYPIPRHDTVYWYQQGPGQDPQFLISFYEKMQSDKGSIPDRFSAQQFSDYHSELNMSSLELGDSALYFCASSRARPYEQYFGPGTRLTVT.

As for this clone: Other DNA sequences within the sample encode an identical CDR3. V gene TRBV4-3 combines with J gene TRBJ1-6; TRBD1 matches at 8 bases. The length of the CDR3 is 20 residues. Trimming took 1 base from V and 1 from J; bases not matched to a gene: 12. CDR1 is LGHNA and CDR2 is YSLEER in the germline V gene. This CDR3 is CASSQAPPAGGASYNSPLHF. The CDR3 coding sequence is TGCGCCAGCAGCCAAGCCCCCCCGGCAGGGGGCGCATCCTATAATTCACCCCTCCACTTT.

In nucleotides, the CDR3 is TGTGCCAGCAGTTACTCTCCGATTATCTATGGCTACACCTTC. It yields the protein CASSYSPIIYGYTF. This chain links TRBV6-5 with TRBJ1-2; D is unresolved. This CDR3 is 14 amino acids long. Germline V lookup: CDR1 MNHEY, CDR2 SVGAGI. V lost 0 bases, J lost 4 bases, and 9 bases lay in between.

The chain couples TRBV5-1 to TRBJ2-7; D gene unclear. V was clipped by 5 bases and J by 0 bases, with 9 bases between them. The CDR3 contains 13 residues. Germline V gene data show CDR1 as SGHRS and CDR2 as YFSETQ. The CDR3 spells CASRTVPSYEQYF. Written as DNA, the CDR3 is TGCGCCAGCAGAACAGTCCCCTCCTACGAGCAGTACTTC.

The chain combines TRBV9 with TRBJ2-3, with 10 bases identical to TRBD2. The CDR3 sequence is 17 residues long. The V segment lost 1 base and the J segment 1 base; nucleotides outside the gene matches: 6. Germline V gives CDR1 SGDLS, CDR2 YYNGEE. The CDR3 nucleotides are TGTGCCAGCAGCGTACTAGCGGGAGAAAGTCGCACAGATACGCAGTATTTT. Translated: CASSVLAGESRTDTQYF.

Note on this clone: A junction boundary mismatches the germline segment, possibly from a read error. This sequence joins TRBV4-3 and TRBJ2-7; possibly TRBD2 for D (6 bases). The CDR3 has 13 residues. Germline CDR1 and CDR2: LGHNA and YSLEER. The CDR3 region is CASSPGEDYEQCF. In DNA form, the CDR3 reads TGCGCCAGCAGCCCAGGAGAGGACTACGAGCAGTGCTTC.

The V gene is TRBV6-5, the J gene TRBJ1-5; TRBD1 agrees at 8 bases. V shed 6 bases, J shed 2 bases, and the junction held 3 bases outside the gene matches. The V gene's germline CDR1 is MNHEY and CDR2 SVGAGI. There are 14 residues in the CDR3. CDR3 amino acids: CASSQTGGNQPQHF. In DNA, the CDR3 is TGTGCCAGCAGCCAGACAGGGGGCAATCAGCCCCAGCATTTT.

The rearrangement uses TRBV6-5 and TRBJ2-1; 16 bases match TRBD2. V dropped 2 bases and J dropped 9; count of bases not matched to a gene: 4. Looked up from germline, CDR1 is MNHEY and CDR2 is SVGAGI. This CDR3 has 16 residues. Written as DNA, the CDR3 is TGTGCCAGCAGTTACCGAGGGACTAGCGGGAGGGGTGAGCAGTTCTTC. Its translation: CASSYRGTSGRGEQFF.

CDR3 DNA: TGTGCCAGTAGTATCATAGGAAATAATTCACCCCTCCACTTT. It is translated as CASSIIGNNSPLHF. The chain employs TRBV19 and TRBJ1-6, with no clear D. Trimming pared 3 bases from V and 5 bases from J, leaving 8 bases between. CDR1 is LNHDA and CDR2 is SQIVND in the germline V gene (reference sequence). The CDR3 is 14 residues long.

V gene TRBV7-9 combines with J gene TRBJ2-1; the D call may be TRBD1 or TRBD2 (5 bases each). The CDR3 extends over 14 amino acids. Germline assignment: CDR1 SEHNR and CDR2 FQNEAQ (reference sequence). Trimming cost V 2 bases and J 8 bases, with 13 bases left between them. The CDR3 region has the DNA TGTGCCAGCAGCTTATTGGCAGGGAGCCATGAGCAGTTCTTC. Protein product: CASSLLAGSHEQFF. Full variable domain (outside the CDR3, taken from reference TRBV7-9 and TRBJ2-1): DTGVSQNPRHKITKRGQNVTFRCDPISEHNRLYWYRQTLGQGPEFLTYFQNEAQLEKSRLLSDRFSAERPKGSFSTLEIQRTEQGDSAMYLCASSLLAGSHEQFFGPGTRLTVL.